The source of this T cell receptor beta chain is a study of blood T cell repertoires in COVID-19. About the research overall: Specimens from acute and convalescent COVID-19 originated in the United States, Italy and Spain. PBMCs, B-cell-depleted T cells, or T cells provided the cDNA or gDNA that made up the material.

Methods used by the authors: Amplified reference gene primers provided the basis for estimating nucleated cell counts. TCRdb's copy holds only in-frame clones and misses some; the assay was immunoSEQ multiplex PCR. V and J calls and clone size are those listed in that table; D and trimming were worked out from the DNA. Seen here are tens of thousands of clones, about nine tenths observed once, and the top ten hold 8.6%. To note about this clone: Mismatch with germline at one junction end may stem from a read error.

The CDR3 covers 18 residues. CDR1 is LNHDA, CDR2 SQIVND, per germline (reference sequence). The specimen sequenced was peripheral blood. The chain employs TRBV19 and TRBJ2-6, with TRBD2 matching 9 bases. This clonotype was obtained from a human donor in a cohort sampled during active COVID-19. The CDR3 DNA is TGTGCCGGTAGTGGAAGCGGGAGGTTAACCTCTGGGGCCAACGTCCTGACTTTC. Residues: CAGSGSGRLTSGANVLTF.